What follows describes a single TCR beta chain. This sample was included in a study of human T cells and chemical hapten exposure. Time point specified: pre-sensitization, week 0. Treatment noted: therapeutic diphenylcyclopropenone sensitization with weekly scalp DPC. MiXCR, applied by TCRdb to the RACE reads, yields one record per CDR3 protein. The sample yields some 330,000 distinct CDR3 sequences, around 5.5% seen once. The material sequenced was whole blood, taken in connection with sensitization to the hapten diphenylcyclopropenone (DPC). This clonotype originated in a young woman with alopecia areata. Some clones in this sample may be carry-over from other donors' samples.

The CDR3 here is CASSQASRSSNEKLFF. As DNA, the CDR3 is TGTGCCAGCAGCCAAGCGTCCCGCAGCAGTAATGAAAAACTGTTTTTT. The chain has TRBV4-2 and TRBJ1-4; no clear D gene. V dropped 1 base and J dropped 4 bases, with 13 bases sitting between them. In germline, CDR1 is LGHNA, CDR2 YNFKEQ. The CDR3 runs 16 residues.